This entry features one T cell receptor beta chain sequence. CDR1 and CDR2 (germline): SGHRS, YFSETQ. The CDR3 covers 16 residues. V was pared by 2 bases and J by 3 bases, with 6 bases of the junction left unmatched. Here immunoSEQ multiplex PCR was the method, and the copy in TCRdb shows in-frame clones only, minus some. This sample has fewer than 15,000 clones; 73% occur once, and the top ten carry about 21%. The data stem from a study of T cells after somatic rescue of genetic block. The receptor's source is a boy aged 10-17 years. This chain connects TRBV5-1 to TRBJ2-3; TRBD2 matches 10 bases. Sequencing input: peripheral blood mononuclear cells (PBMCs). The CDR3 here is CASSFSTSGVTDTQYF. Here the CDR3 DNA reads TGCGCCAGCAGCTTTTCTACTAGCGGGGTTACAGATACGCAGTATTTT.